The T cell receptor (beta chain) described here comes from a study of cytomegalovirus exposure and HLA in healthy donors. Across the whole study: A later analysis reported the same platform for the 120 or so validation repertoires and the approximately 720 first-cohort repertoires. Study-wide results and limits: According to the study, 160 or so TCR beta chains were cytomegalovirus-associated.

With regard to this clone: Its antigen is unknown.

It was the approximately 130-subject validation cohort, separate from the approximately 700-subject first cohort, to which the donors belonged. V lost 0 bases, J lost 1 base, and 6 bases stayed unmatched. The CDR3 totals 16 residues. Germline CDR1 MNHEY, CDR2 SVGAGI. Libraries were prepared by immunoSEQ multiplex PCR; TCRdb keeps only in-frame clonotypes and omits some of them. Here the sample spans about 220,000 clones, about 83% being singletons. Input material: PBMCs. This clonotype originated in a man between 18 and 35 years old in good health and CMV-seronegative. The chain has TRBV6-5 and TRBJ2-7; 7 nucleotides match TRBD1. The CDR3 sequence: CASSYSEGAESYEQYF. The CDR3 DNA reads as TGTGCCAGCAGTTACTCCGAGGGGGCCGAATCCTACGAGCAGTACTTC.